This is a list of T cell receptor beta chains from one sample in a study of shared clonotypes between healthy human individuals. Profiled with immunoSEQ multiplex PCR; TCRdb holds only in-frame clones, not every one. The table has roughly 2,300,000 clones, just under 95% seen once. The source material was naive CD4+ T cells from PBMCs. Receptors originate from a man aged 18 to 30 in good health. Some clones in this sample may be carry-over from other donors' samples. CDR3s include the opening cysteine and the closing phenylalanine or tryptophan. D genes are given only for firm matches. Some rows mark clone size as missing; the rest say once, few, many or name a class of expanded clone.

NA	TRBV18	TRBD1	TRBJ1-3	CASSPLAGQGAGNTIYF	TGTGCCAGCTCACCACTTGCGGGACAGGGTGCTGGAAACACCATATATTTT
NA	TRBV6-5	NA	TRBJ2-7	CASSYGGAPEQYF	TGTGCCAGCAGTTATGGGGGTGCTCCCGAGCAGTACTTC
NA	TRBV11-2	NA	TRBJ1-2	CASSLMSRGYGYTF	TGTGCCAGCAGCTTAATGAGCAGGGGTTATGGCTACACCTTC
NA	TRBV5-4	NA	TRBJ2-2	CASSFWSGELFF	TGTGCCAGCAGCTTTTGGTCCGGGGAGCTGTTTTTT
NA	TRBV5-4	TRBD2	TRBJ2-1	CASWSKAGGDFSYNEQFF	TGTGCCAGCTGGTCAAAAGCGGGAGGTGACTTCTCCTACAATGAGCAGTTCTTC
NA	TRBV5-1	NA	TRBJ1-3	CASSLDERNTIYF	TGCGCCAGCAGCTTGGACGAGAGGAACACCATATATTTT
NA	TRBV28	NA	TRBJ2-7	CASSLGFWQYF	TGTGCCAGCAGTTTAGGATTCTGGCAGTACTTC
NA	TRBV28	TRBD1	TRBJ1-5	CASRRQGTVYSNQPQHF	TGTGCCAGCAGAAGACAGGGGACTGTCTATAGCAATCAGCCCCAGCATTTT
NA	TRBV28	TRBD2	TRBJ2-1	CASAPLAGKYEQFF	TGTGCCAGCGCCCCTCTAGCGGGAAAGTATGAGCAGTTCTTC
NA	TRBV19	NA	TRBJ2-3	CASSIIKGGRITDTQYF	TGTGCCAGTAGTATAATCAAGGGGGGGCGCATCACAGATACGCAGTATTTT
NA	TRBV11-3	TRBD1	TRBJ1-1	CASSLNRGGNTEAFF	TGTGCCAGCAGCTTAAACAGGGGGGGGAACACTGAAGCTTTCTTT
NA	TRBV7-9	NA	TRBJ2-7	CASSHLTAEGQQYF	TGTGCCAGCAGTCACCTTACTGCAGAGGGACAGCAGTACTTC
NA	TRBV28	NA	TRBJ1-5	CASSFFLDLPLIFSNQPQHF	TGTGCCAGCAGTTTCTTTTTGGACCTGCCCTTAATTTTTAGCAATCAGCCCCAGCATTTT
NA	TRBV2	NA	TRBJ1-5	CASRQGTSNQPQHF	TGTGCCAGCAGGCAGGGGACAAGCAATCAGCCCCAGCATTTT
once	TRBV7-3	NA	TRBJ2-1	CASSGTPLDNEQFF	TGTGCCAGCAGTGGGACTCCACTTGACAATGAGCAGTTCTTC
NA	TRBV9	NA	TRBJ2-2	CASSVIRDPPGELFF	TGTGCCAGCAGCGTCATCCGGGACCCCCCCGGGGAGCTGTTTTTT
NA	TRBV5-5	NA	TRBJ1-2	CASSFRREGGYTF	TGTGCCAGCAGCTTCAGGAGGGAAGGGGGCTACACCTTC
few	TRBV7-8	NA	TRBJ1-1	CASSLVVVTEAFF	TGTGCCAGCAGCTTAGTTGTGGTCACTGAAGCTTTCTTT